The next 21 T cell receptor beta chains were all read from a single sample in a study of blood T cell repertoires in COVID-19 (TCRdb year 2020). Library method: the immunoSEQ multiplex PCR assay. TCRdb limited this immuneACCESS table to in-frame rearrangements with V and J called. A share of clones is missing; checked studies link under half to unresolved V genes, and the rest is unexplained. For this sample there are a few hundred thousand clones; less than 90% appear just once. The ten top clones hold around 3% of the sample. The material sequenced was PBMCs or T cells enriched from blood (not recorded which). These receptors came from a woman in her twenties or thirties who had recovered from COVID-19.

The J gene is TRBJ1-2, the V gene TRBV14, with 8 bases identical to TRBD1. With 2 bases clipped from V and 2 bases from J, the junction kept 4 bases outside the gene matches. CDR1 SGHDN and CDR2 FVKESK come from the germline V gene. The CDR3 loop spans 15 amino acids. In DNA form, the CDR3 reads TGTGCCAGCAGCCAATCCGGGACAGGAAACTATGGCTACACCTTC. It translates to CASSQSGTGNYGYTF.

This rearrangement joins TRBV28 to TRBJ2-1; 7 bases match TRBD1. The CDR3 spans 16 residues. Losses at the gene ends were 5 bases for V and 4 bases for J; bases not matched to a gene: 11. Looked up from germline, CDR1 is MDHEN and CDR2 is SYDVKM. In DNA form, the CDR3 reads TGTGCCAGCAGTCTCGACGCCGGGACAGATTACAATGAGCAGTTCTTC. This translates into CASSLDAGTDYNEQFF.

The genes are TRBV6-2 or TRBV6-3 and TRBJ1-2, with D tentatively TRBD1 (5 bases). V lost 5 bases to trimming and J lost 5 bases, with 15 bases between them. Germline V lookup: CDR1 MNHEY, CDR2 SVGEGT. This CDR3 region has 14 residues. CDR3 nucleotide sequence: TGTGCCAGCAGTCACCCGACAGTGCCATATGGCTACACCTTC. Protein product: CASSHPTVPYGYTF.

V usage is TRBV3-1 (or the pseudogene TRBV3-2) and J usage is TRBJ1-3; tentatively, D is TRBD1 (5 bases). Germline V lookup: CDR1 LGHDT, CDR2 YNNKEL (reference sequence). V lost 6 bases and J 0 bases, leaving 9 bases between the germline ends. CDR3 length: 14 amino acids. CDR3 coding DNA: TGTGCCAGCAGTCTACAGGTCTCTGGAAACACCATATATTTT. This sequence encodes CASSLQVSGNTIYF.

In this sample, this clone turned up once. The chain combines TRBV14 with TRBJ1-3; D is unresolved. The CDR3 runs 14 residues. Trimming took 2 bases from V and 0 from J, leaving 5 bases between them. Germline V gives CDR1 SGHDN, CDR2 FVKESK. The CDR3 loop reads CASSQRVSGNTIYF. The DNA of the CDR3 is TGTGCCAGCAGCCAACGCGTCTCTGGAAACACCATATATTTT.

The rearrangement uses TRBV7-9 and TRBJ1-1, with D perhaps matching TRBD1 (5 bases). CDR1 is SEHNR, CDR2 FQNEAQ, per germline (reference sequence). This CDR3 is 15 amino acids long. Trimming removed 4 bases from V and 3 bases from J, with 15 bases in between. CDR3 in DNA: TGTGCCAGCAGCTCCCTTCTAGACAGTTACACTGAAGCTTTCTTT. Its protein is CASSSLLDSYTEAFF.

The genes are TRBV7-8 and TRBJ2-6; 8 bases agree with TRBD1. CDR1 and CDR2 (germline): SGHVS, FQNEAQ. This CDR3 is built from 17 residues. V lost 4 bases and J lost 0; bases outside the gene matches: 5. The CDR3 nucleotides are TGTGCCAGCAGCTCCCGGACAGGGAGCTCTGGGGCCAACGTCCTGACTTTC. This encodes CASSSRTGSSGANVLTF. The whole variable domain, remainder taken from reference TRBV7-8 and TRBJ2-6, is GAGVSQSPRYKVAKRGQDVALRCDPISGHVSLFWYQQALGQGPEFLTYFQNEAQLDKSGLPSDRFFAERPEGSVSTLKIQRTQQEDSAVYLCASSSRTGSSGANVLTFGAGSRLTVL.

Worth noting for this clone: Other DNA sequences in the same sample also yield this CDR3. CDR3 region: CASSFRGSSYNEQFF. The DNA for the CDR3 is TGTGCCAGCAGTTTTAGGGGGAGTTCCTACAATGAGCAGTTCTTC. The gene calls are TRBV27 and TRBJ2-1, with a tentative D call TRBD1 (6 bases). Trimming removed 3 bases at V and 1 base at J, with 10 bases between. The CDR3 extends over 15 amino acids. The V gene's germline CDR1 is MNHEY and CDR2 SMNVEV (reference sequence).

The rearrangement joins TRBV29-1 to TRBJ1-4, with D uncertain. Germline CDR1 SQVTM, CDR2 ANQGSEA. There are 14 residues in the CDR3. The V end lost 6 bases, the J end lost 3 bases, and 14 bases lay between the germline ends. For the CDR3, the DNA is TGCAGCGTCCACCTCCGGGGTTCTAATGAAAAACTGTTTTTT. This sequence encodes CSVHLRGSNEKLFF.

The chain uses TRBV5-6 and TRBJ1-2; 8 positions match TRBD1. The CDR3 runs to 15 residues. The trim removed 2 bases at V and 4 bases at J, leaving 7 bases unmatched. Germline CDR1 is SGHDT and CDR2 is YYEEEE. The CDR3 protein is CASSFWDRTFYGYTF. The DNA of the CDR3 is TGTGCCAGCAGCTTTTGGGACAGGACATTCTATGGCTACACCTTC.

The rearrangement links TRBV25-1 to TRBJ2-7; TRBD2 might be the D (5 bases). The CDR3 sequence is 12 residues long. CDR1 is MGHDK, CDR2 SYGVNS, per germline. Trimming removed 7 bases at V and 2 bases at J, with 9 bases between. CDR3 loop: CASKGGPYEQYF. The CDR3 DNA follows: TGTGCCAGCAAGGGCGGGCCCTACGAGCAGTACTTC.

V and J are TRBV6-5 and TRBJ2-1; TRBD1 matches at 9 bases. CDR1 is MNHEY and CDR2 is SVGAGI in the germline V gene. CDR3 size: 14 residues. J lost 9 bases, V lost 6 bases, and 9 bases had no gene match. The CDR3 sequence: CASRRLTGGGEQFF. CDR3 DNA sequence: TGTGCCAGCAGGAGACTTACAGGGGGCGGTGAGCAGTTCTTC.

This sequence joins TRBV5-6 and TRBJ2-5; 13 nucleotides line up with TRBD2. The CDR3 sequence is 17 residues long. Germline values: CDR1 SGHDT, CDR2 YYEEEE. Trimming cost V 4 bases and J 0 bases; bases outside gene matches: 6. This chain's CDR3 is CASSGGLAGPYQETQYF. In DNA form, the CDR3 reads TGTGCCAGCAGCGGGGGACTAGCGGGGCCATACCAAGAGACCCAGTACTTC. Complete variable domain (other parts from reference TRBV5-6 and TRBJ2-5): DAGVTQSPTHLIKTRGQQVTLRCSPKSGHDTVSWYQQALGQGPQFIFQYYEEEERQRGNFPDRFSGHQFPNYSSELNVNALLLGDSALYLCASSGGLAGPYQETQYFGPGTRLLVL.

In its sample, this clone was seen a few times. CDR3 amino acids: CASSPRLAGTNEQFF. As DNA, the CDR3 is TGTGCCAGCAGCCCCCGACTAGCGGGGACGAATGAGCAGTTCTTC. The rearrangement joins TRBV5-6 to TRBJ2-1, with 11 bases lining up with TRBD2. The germline V gene encodes CDR1 SGHDT and CDR2 YYEEEE. CDR3 length: 15 residues. Trimming cost V 4 bases and J 7 bases; bases outside gene matches: 7.

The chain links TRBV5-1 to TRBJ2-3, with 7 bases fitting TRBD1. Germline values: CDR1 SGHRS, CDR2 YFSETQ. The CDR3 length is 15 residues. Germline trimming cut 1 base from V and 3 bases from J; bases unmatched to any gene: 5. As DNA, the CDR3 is TGCGCCAGCAGCTTGCGCACAGGGGAGACAGATACGCAGTATTTT. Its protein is CASSLRTGETDTQYF.

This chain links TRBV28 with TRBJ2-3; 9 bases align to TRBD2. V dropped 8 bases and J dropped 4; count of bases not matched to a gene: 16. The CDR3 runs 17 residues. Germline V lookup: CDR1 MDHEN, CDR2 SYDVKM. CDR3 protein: CASLKGVQGLAADTQYF. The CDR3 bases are TGTGCCAGCCTAAAGGGGGTCCAGGGACTAGCAGCAGATACGCAGTATTTT.

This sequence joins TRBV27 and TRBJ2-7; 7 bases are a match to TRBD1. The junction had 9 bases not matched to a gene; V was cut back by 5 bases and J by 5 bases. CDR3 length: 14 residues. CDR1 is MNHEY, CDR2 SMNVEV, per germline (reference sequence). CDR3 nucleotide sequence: TGTGCCAGCAGTCCCTATCGACAGGGTAACGAGCAGTACTTC. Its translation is CASSPYRQGNEQYF.

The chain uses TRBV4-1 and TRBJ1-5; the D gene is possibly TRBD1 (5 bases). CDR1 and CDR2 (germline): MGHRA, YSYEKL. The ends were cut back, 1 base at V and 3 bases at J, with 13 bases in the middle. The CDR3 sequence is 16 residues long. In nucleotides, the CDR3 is TGCGCCAGCAGCCAAGCAGCAGGGAGGGACAATCAGCCCCAGCATTTT. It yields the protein CASSQAAGRDNQPQHF.

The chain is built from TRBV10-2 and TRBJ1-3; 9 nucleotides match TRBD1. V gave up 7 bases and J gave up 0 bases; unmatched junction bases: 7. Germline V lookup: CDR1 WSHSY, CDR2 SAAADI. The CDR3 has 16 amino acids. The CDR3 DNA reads TGCGCCAGCACCGCGGGACAGGGAGGCTCTGGAAACACCATATATTTT. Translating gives CASTAGQGGSGNTIYF.

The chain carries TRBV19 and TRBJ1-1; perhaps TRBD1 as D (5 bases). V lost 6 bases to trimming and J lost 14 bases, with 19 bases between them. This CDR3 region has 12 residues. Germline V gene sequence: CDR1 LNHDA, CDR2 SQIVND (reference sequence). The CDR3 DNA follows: TGTGCCAGTAGCCAGGACAAGAACCTGGCCTTCTTT. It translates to CASSQDKNLAFF.

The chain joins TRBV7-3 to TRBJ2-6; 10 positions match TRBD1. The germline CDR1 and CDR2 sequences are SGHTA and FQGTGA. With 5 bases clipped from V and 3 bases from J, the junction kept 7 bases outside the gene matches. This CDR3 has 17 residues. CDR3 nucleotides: TGTGCCAGCAGCAAGACAGGGGGCGCGGGTGGGGCCAACGTCCTGACTTTC. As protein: CASSKTGGAGGANVLTF.